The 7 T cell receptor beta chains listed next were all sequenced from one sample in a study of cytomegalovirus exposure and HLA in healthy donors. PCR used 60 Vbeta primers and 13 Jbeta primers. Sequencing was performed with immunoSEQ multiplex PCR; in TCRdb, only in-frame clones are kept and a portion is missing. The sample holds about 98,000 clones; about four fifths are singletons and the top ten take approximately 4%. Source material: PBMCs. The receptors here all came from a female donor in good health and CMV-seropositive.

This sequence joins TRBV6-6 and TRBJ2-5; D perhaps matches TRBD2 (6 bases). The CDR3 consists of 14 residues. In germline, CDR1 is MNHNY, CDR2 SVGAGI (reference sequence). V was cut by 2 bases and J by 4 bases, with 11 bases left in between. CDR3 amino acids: CASSYDLRGETQYF. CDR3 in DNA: TGTGCCAGCAGTTACGACTTGCGGGGAGAGACCCAGTACTTC.

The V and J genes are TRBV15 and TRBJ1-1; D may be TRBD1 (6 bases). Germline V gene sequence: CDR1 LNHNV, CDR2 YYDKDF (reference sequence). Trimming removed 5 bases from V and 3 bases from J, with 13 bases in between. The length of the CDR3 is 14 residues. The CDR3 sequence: CATSQRGGDTEAFF. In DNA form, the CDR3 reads TGTGCCACCAGCCAGAGGGGGGGGGACACTGAAGCTTTCTTT.

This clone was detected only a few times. This CDR3 is CASSYASGGAGTEAFF. Written as DNA, the CDR3 is TGCGCCAGCAGCTACGCCTCAGGGGGCGCCGGAACTGAAGCTTTCTTT. The chain couples TRBV5-1 to TRBJ1-1; 8 bases fit TRBD1. V was pared by 3 bases and J by 5 bases, with 12 bases of the junction left unmatched. The CDR3 covers 16 residues. CDR1 and CDR2 (germline): SGHRS, YFSETQ.

CDR3 loop: CASTLRVGRANYNEQFF. The CDR3 bases are TGTGCCAGCACGTTGAGAGTCGGGAGGGCCAACTACAATGAGCAGTTCTTC. The chain uses TRBV5-8 and TRBJ2-1, with 8 bases matching TRBD2. The CDR3 sequence is 17 residues long. The junction had 14 bases not matched to a gene; V was cut back by 6 bases and J by 3 bases. Germline values: CDR1 SGHTS, CDR2 YDEGEE.

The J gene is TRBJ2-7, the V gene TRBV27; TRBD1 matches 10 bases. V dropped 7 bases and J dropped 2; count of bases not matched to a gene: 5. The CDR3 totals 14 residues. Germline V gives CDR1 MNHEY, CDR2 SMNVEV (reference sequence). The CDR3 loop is CASKWDRGTYEQYF. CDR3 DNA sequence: TGTGCCAGCAAATGGGACAGGGGAACCTACGAGCAGTACTTC.

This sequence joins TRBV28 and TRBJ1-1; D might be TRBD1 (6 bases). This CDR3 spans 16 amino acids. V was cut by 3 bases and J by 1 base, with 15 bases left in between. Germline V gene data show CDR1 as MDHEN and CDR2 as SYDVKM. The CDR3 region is CASSLKQGLGNTEAFF. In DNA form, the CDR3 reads TGTGCCAGCAGTTTGAAGCAGGGGTTGGGGAACACTGAAGCTTTCTTT.

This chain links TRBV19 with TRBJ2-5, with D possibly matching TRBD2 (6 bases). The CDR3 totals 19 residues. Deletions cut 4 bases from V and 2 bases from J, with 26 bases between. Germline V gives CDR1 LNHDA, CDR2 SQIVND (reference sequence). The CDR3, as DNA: TGTGCCAGTAGTAAGGGGATCGGGACGGGCGGGGCGGAACAAGAGACCCAGTACTTC. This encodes CASSKGIGTGGAEQETQYF.